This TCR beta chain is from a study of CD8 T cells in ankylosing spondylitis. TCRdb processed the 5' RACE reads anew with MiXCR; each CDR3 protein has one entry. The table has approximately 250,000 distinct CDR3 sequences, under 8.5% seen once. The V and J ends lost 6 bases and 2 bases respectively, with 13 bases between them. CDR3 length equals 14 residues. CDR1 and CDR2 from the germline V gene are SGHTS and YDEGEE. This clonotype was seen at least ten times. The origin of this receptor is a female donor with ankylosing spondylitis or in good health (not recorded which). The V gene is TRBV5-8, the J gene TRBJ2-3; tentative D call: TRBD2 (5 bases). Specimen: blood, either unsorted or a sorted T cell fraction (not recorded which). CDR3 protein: CASMDFSFTDTQYF. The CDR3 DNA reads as TGTGCCAGCATGGACTTTTCATTCACAGATACGCAGTATTTT.